These T cell receptor beta chains were read from a single sample in a study of blood T cell repertoires in COVID-19. Profiled with immunoSEQ multiplex PCR; TCRdb holds only in-frame clones, not every one. The sample lists over 100,000 clones, over 65% seen once, with around 4.3% in the top ten. The sequenced material came from peripheral blood. Receptors were obtained from a human donor in a cohort sampled during active COVID-19. The CDR3 runs from the conserved cysteine through the conserved F or W. Fields, in order: J gene, D gene, V gene, clone size, CDR3 protein, CDR3 DNA. A D gene is named only where the DNA matches it firmly. Size is omitted from some rows. Given values are once, few, many or a class for expanded clones.

TRBJ1-1	TRBD1	TRBV5-4	NA	CASSSDRGGNTEAFF	TGTGCCAGCAGCTCCGACAGGGGAGGGAACACTGAAGCTTTCTTT
TRBJ1-2	NA	TRBV7-8	NA	CASSLGGIRNYGYTF	TGTGCCAGCAGCTTAGGGGGCATTAGGAACTATGGCTACACCTTC
TRBJ2-5	TRBD2	TRBV5-1	once	CASSSVSGVRETQYF	TGCGCCAGCAGCTCAGTTAGCGGGGTCCGGGAGACCCAGTACTTC
TRBJ2-5	TRBD1	TRBV28	NA	CASSLDRGPQETQYF	TGTGCCAGCAGTTTAGACAGGGGGCCCCAAGAGACCCAGTACTTC
TRBJ2-7	TRBD1	TRBV27	NA	CASRTGAYEQYF	TGTGCCAGCAGAACAGGGGCCTACGAGCAGTACTTC
TRBJ1-5	NA	TRBV3-1/TRBV3-2	NA	CASSQQGSNQPQHF	TGTGCCAGCAGCCAACAGGGGAGCAATCAGCCCCAGCATTTT
TRBJ2-2	NA	TRBV6-4	many	CASSDSSDTGELFF	TGTGCCAGCAGTGACTCGAGTGACACCGGGGAGCTGTTTTTT
TRBJ2-2	NA	TRBV4-1	NA	CASSQGPTGELFF	TGCGCCAGCAGCCAAGGTCCTACCGGGGAGCTGTTTTTT
TRBJ1-6	TRBD1	TRBV27	NA	CASSQGGKNSPLHF	TGTGCCAGCAGCCAAGGGGGCAAGAATTCACCCCTCCACTTT
TRBJ2-7	NA	TRBV6-5	NA	CASGPGRAYEQYF	TGTGCCAGCGGTCCGGGCAGGGCGTACGAGCAGTACTTC
TRBJ1-1	NA	TRBV5-4	NA	CASSLDQGNTEAFF	TGTGCCAGCAGCTTGGACCAGGGAAACACTGAAGCTTTCTTT
TRBJ1-1	TRBD1	TRBV4-1	NA	CASSPRGTGNTEAFF	TGCGCCAGCAGCCCCAGGGGGACAGGGAACACTGAAGCTTTCTTT
TRBJ2-3	NA	TRBV18	NA	CASSPPSRGRTDTQYF	TGTGCCAGCTCACCACCGAGCAGGGGTAGAACAGATACGCAGTATTTT
TRBJ1-2	TRBD1	TRBV5-8	NA	CASSLGQGAFYGYTF	TGTGCCAGCAGCTTGGGACAGGGGGCCTTTTATGGCTACACCTTC
TRBJ1-2	TRBD1	TRBV3-1/TRBV3-2	NA	CASSPRTGAVGTTGYTF	TGTGCCAGCAGCCCCCGGACAGGGGCGGTTGGTACAACTGGCTACACCTTC
TRBJ2-2	TRBD1	TRBV18	NA	CASSPETGGSGELFF	TGTGCCAGCTCACCAGAGACAGGGGGATCCGGGGAGCTGTTTTTT
TRBJ1-2	NA	TRBV7-2	few	CASSTPDNRAGYTF	TGTGCCAGCAGCACTCCGGACAATAGGGCTGGCTACACCTTC
TRBJ1-2	NA	TRBV29-1	NA	CSVAGLGRYGYTF	TGCAGCGTTGCCGGATTGGGGAGATATGGCTACACCTTC